The following is a T cell receptor (beta chain) sequence with its context. The record originates from a study of T cell responses to AZD1222 COVID-19 vaccine. CDR1 is LGHNA, CDR2 YNFKEQ, per germline. The CDR3 consists of 15 residues. V was trimmed by 2 bases and J by 0 bases, leaving 11 bases between them. TCRdb's copy holds only in-frame clones and misses some; the assay was immunoSEQ multiplex PCR. The data contain approximately 100,000 clones, 90% of them seen just once; the ten biggest clones take up about 5%. The rearrangement links TRBV4-2 to TRBJ2-7; D possibly uses TRBD1 or TRBD2 (5 bases each). This clonotype was sampled from an adult in good health. The source material was peripheral blood, sampled on day 0 of AZD1222 vaccination. Here the CDR3 reads CASSQQRGPSYEQYF. The DNA for the CDR3 is TGTGCCAGCAGCCAACAACGGGGCCCCTCCTACGAGCAGTACTTC.